A single sample is the source of the 6 T cell receptor beta chains below, sequenced in a study of T-cell reconstitution after alpha-beta-depleted transplantation in children. Unique molecular identifiers were used in preparing the TCRbeta library. TCRdb re-derived calls from the PCR reads in MiXCR, one entry per CDR3 protein. The sample holds 190,000 or so distinct CDR3 sequences, approximately 7% seen once. Material: PBMCs from the stem cell graft donor, obtained from the stem cell graft. These receptor sequences come from a human donor who donated a stem cell graft to a child with Wiskott-Aldrich syndrome.

In its sample, this clonotype was seen many times. One junction end does not reproduce the germline sequence, and a read error may be involved. The chain recombines TRBV20-1 with TRBJ2-1; TRBD2 matches at 9 bases. The CDR3 totals 12 residues. The V gene's germline CDR1 is DFQATT and CDR2 SNEGSKA (reference sequence). The CDR3 protein is CSVTQIAGVPLF. For the CDR3, the DNA is TGCAGTGTCACACAAATAGCGGGAGTCCCCCTCTTC.

This clonotype was recorded many times. This chain connects TRBV5-1 to TRBJ2-1; D may correspond to TRBD1 or TRBD2 (5 bases each). From germline, CDR1 is SGHRS and CDR2 YFSETQ. Between the trimmed V and J ends, which lost 4 bases and 5 bases, there was a span of 16 bases. This CDR3 region has 15 residues. CDR3 amino acids: CASSTGTRNNNEQFF. The DNA of the CDR3 is TGCGCCAGCAGCACCGGGACGAGGAATAACAATGAGCAGTTCTTC.

The DNA for the CDR3 is TGTGCCAGCACTAAGGGGGCGGGGGATCTCAATGAGCAGTTCTTC. Its protein is CASTKGAGDLNEQFF. The chain recombines TRBV7-9 with TRBJ2-1, with D perhaps TRBD1 or TRBD2 (7 bases each). Trimming removed 7 bases from V and 6 bases from J, with 19 bases in between. The CDR3 has 15 residues. The V gene's germline CDR1 is SEHNR and CDR2 FQNEAQ (reference sequence).

This clonotype was seen ten or more times. The chain recombines TRBV6-2 or TRBV6-3 with TRBJ1-1; no firm D call. With 6 bases removed from V and 4 bases from J, the gap between germline ends came to 9 bases. Germline V gene lookup returns CDR1 MNHEY and CDR2 SVGEGT. The CDR3 contains 12 residues. The CDR3 is CASSHILTEAFF. The CDR3 bases are TGTGCCAGCAGCCACATTCTCACTGAAGCTTTCTTT.

At least ten counts were recorded for this clonotype. The chain is built from TRBV7-9 and TRBJ2-5; TRBD1 matches at 9 bases. This CDR3 region has 16 residues. Germline CDR1 SEHNR, CDR2 FQNEAQ (reference sequence). V shed 5 bases and J 5 bases; nucleotides not matched to a gene: 12. The CDR3 DNA reads as TGTGCCAGCAGCAGACAAACCGGGACAGGGAGGGAGACCCAGTACTTC. This codes for CASSRQTGTGRETQYF.

This clonotype has a count of ten or more. The chain recombines TRBV20-1 with TRBJ2-7, with no clear D. Germline values: CDR1 DFQATT, CDR2 SNEGSKA (reference sequence). The ends were cut back, 3 bases at V and 2 bases at J, with 8 bases in the middle. There are 12 residues in the CDR3. The CDR3 here is CSASSDTYEQYF. The CDR3 DNA follows: TGCAGTGCTAGTTCTGATACCTACGAGCAGTACTTC.